This T cell receptor beta chain was captured in a study of blood T cell repertoires in COVID-19. The germline CDR1 and CDR2 sequences are KGHDR and SFDVKD. The CDR3 is 15 residues long. Trimming removed 4 bases from V and 1 base from J; junction bases left unmatched: 5. Profiled with immunoSEQ multiplex PCR; TCRdb holds only in-frame clones, not every one. This table has some 170,000 clones, approximately 85% appearing once. Assignments of participants to cohorts depended upon their own reported clinical history. Before being deemed recovered, Cohort 3 donors had two negative PCRs, clearance, or symptom resolution.

Sequencing was performed on PBMCs or T cells enriched from blood (not recorded which). The sequence was obtained from a man between 40 and 49 years old who had recovered from COVID-19. This sequence joins TRBV24-1 and TRBJ2-7; 8 nucleotides line up with TRBD1. The CDR3 DNA reads as TGTGCCACCAGTGAATGGACAGGGTCATCCTACGAGCAGTACTTC. Protein: CATSEWTGSSYEQYF.